This entry describes one T cell receptor beta chain. Its antigen is still unknown. It has no much larger one-base neighbor in the sample; base qualities were not kept. The library came from the immunoSEQ multiplex PCR assay. TCRdb carries this immuneACCESS record with in-frame sequences only. Its versions omit some clonotypes, under half of them owing to an unresolved V gene in the studies checked, with the rest unexplained. Counted in this sample were 55,000 to 75,000 clones; just under 95% of them appeared once. The top ten clones comprise about 0.4% of the sample. Including cysteine and phenylalanine, the CDR3 has 15 amino acids. The only DNA kept is the CDR3, 45 bases in frame from the first base. Trimming costs V 5 bases and J 4 bases, and their ends lie 16 bases apart. According to the germline V gene, CDR1 reads SGDLS and CDR2 reads YYNGEE. The data belong to a study of technical replicates of blood from a handful of donors (TCRdb year 2017).

The chain uses TRBV9 and TRBJ2-1, and TRBD2 may be the D gene, going by 5 matching bases. This receptor was obtained from a human donor in good health. The sample taken for sequencing was T cells isolated from PBMCs. In nucleotide form, the sequence is TGTGCCAGCAGTGCCGACGGGAAGATTTACAATGAGCAGTTCTTC. Its coded protein is CASSADGKIYNEQFF.